Below are 29 T cell receptor beta chains sequenced from a single sample in a study of T cell clonality in common variable immunodeficiency. Data came from immunoSEQ multiplex PCR; TCRdb stores just in-frame clones and leaves some out. The profile covers tens of thousands of clones, none occurring a single time. Sequencing was carried out using peripheral blood mononuclear cells. Receptors originate from a person aged 18 to 70 in good health.

This clone was seen at least ten times. The read terminates 3 residues ahead of where the CDR3 ends, so the germline J gene completes it. The rearrangement links TRBV20-1 to TRBJ1-6; 7 positions match TRBD1. The germline V gene encodes CDR1 DFQATT and CDR2 SNEGSKA (reference sequence). The CDR3 sequence is 16 residues long. Trimming took 6 bases from V and 8 from J; bases not matched to a gene: 16. Here the CDR3 reads CSARPTTTGWDSPLHF. The CDR3 bases that were read are TGCAGTGCGCGACCGACCACGACAGGGTGGGATTCACCC.

Many counts were recorded for this clone. The read ends 3 residues early relative to the CDR3; the germline J gene fills the gap. The chain recombines TRBV12-3 or TRBV12-4 with TRBJ1-4, with D possibly being TRBD1 (5 bases). The CDR3 has 16 amino acids. Trimming took off 5 bases at V and 2 bases at J, with 15 bases between the two ends. CDR3 sequence reads: CASSGGVGGTNEKLFF. CDR3 DNA, as far as it was read: TGTGCCAGCAGTGGGGGGGTCGGCGGTACTAATGAAAAA.

This clone was picked up many times. CDR3 sequence reads: CAWSTRQGSSYEQYF. The CDR3 bases that were read are TGTGCCTGGAGTACCCGCCAGGGCAGCTCCTACGAG. This sequence joins TRBV30 and TRBJ2-7; a weak D match, TRBD1 (5 bases). The CDR3 goes on 3 residues after the read ends, and that part is filled in from the germline J gene. This CDR3 is built from 15 residues. Trimming took 2 bases from V and 0 from J, leaving 14 bases between them. Germline CDR1 is GTSNPN and CDR2 is SVGIG (reference sequence). The variable domain in full, completed from reference TRBV30 and TRBJ2-7, reads SQTIHQWPATLVQPVGSPLSLECTVEGTSNPNLYWYRQAAGRGLQLLFYSVGIGQISSEVPQNLSASRPQDRQFILSSKKLLLSDSGFYLCAWSTRQGSSYEQYFGPGTRLTVT.

This clone has a count of ten or more. The observed sequence ends 3 residues before the CDR3 terminus, with the missing tail filled in from the germline J gene. The chain has TRBV30 and TRBJ1-2; D is possibly TRBD1 (6 bases). This CDR3 has 14 amino acids. Trimming shortened V by 4 bases and J by 5 bases, and 17 bases separated the two germline ends. Per germline, CDR1 GTSNPN and CDR2 SVGIG (reference sequence). CDR3 in amino acids: CAWTTQGNAYGYTF. CDR3 bases read: TGTGCCTGGACTACACAGGGAAACGCATATGGC.

This clone showed up many times. The sequenced fragment ends 3 residues before the CDR3 boundary, so the rest is inferred from the germline J gene. The chain recombines TRBV2 with TRBJ1-2, with D possibly TRBD1 on 5 matching bases. Germline V CDR1 and CDR2: SNHLY, FYNNEI. With 6 bases removed from V and 4 bases from J, the gap between germline ends came to 12 bases. The CDR3 is 13 residues long. The DNA read from the CDR3 is TGTGCCAGCAGGGCGGGGGGAAGCTATGGC. Amino acids: CASRAGGSYG. The whole CDR3 protein reads CASRAGGSYGYTF.

This clone was seen repeatedly, ten times or more. The CDR3 end lies 3 residues beyond the end of the read and is filled in from the germline J gene. The V gene is TRBV2, the J gene TRBJ2-1; perhaps TRBD2 as D (5 bases). V lost 5 bases and J lost 5, with 25 bases in between. This CDR3 has 18 amino acids. CDR1 is SNHLY and CDR2 is FYNNEI in the germline V gene. CDR3 amino acids: CASSRTDPRGYWHNEQFF. Incomplete CDR3 DNA: TGTGCCAGCAGTAGAACAGACCCCCGGGGTTATTGGCACAATGAG.

This clone was recorded at least ten times. The read falls 3 residues short of the CDR3 end, and the missing part is taken from the germline J gene. The V gene is TRBV2, the J gene TRBJ2-2, with a tentative D call TRBD1 (6 bases). V was pared by 6 bases and J by 2 bases, with 13 bases between. CDR3 length: 15 amino acids. CDR1 SNHLY and CDR2 FYNNEI come from the germline V gene. CDR3 DNA (partial): TGTGCCAGCAGCGTGACAGGATTTAACACCGGGGAG. Encoded protein: CASSVTGFNTGE. The CDR3 in its entirety is CASSVTGFNTGELFF.

This clone was seen at least ten times. The read halts 3 residues ahead of the CDR3 end, with the missing end drawn from the germline J gene. The rearrangement uses TRBV11-2 and TRBJ2-7; 9 nucleotides line up with TRBD2. Germline loops: CDR1 SGHAT, CDR2 FQNNGV. CDR3 length: 15 residues. J was trimmed by 2 bases and V by 5 bases; bases with no gene match: 7. Partial CDR3 DNA: TGTGCCAGCAGCCCCAAGCGGGAGGTGGCCTACGAG. This gives the protein CASSPKREVAYE. The full CDR3 protein reads CASSPKREVAYEQYF.

This clone was found many times. The DNA ends 3 residues before the CDR3 does, and the rest of the CDR3 is filled in from the germline J gene. The rearrangement links TRBV20-1 to TRBJ2-7, with 8 bases fitting TRBD2. CDR3 length equals 13 residues. Trimming cost V 6 bases and J 6 bases; bases outside gene matches: 10. Germline loops: CDR1 DFQATT, CDR2 SNEGSKA (reference sequence). CDR3 DNA, as far as it was read: TGCAGTGCCCACCGGCGGGAGGTGGTCGAG. Translated: CSAHRREVVE. The whole CDR3 sequence is CSAHRREVVEQYF.

This clone was recorded many times. With the read ending 3 residues before the CDR3 end, the germline J gene is used to fill in that end. This rearrangement joins TRBV19 to TRBJ2-5; 7 bases match TRBD2. V lost 1 base to trimming and J lost 5 bases; unmatched junction nucleotides: 4. CDR3 length equals 14 residues. Germline values: CDR1 LNHDA, CDR2 SQIVND (reference sequence). CDR3 region: CASSIVLADETQYF. The DNA read from the CDR3 is TGTGCCAGTAGTATAGTCCTAGCGGACGAGACC.

This clone came up many times. Read coverage stops 3 residues before the CDR3 terminus; the germline J gene supplies the remainder. This sequence joins TRBV5-1 and TRBJ2-1; 14 nucleotides match TRBD2. The CDR3 covers 15 residues. The V gene end was trimmed by 3 bases and the J gene end by 5 bases; junction bases not matched to a gene: 1. Germline assignment: CDR1 SGHRS and CDR2 YFSETQ. The CDR3 sequence: CASSSGLAGDNEQFF. The sequenced CDR3 bases are TGCGCCAGCAGCTCGGGACTAGCGGGAGACAATGAG.

This clone was picked up many times. Read coverage stops 3 residues before the CDR3 terminus; the germline J gene supplies the remainder. The J gene is TRBJ2-3, the V gene TRBV18; D uncertain. The CDR3 extends over 17 amino acids. CDR1 and CDR2 (germline): KGHSH, LQKENI. Trimming pared 2 bases from V and 4 bases from J, leaving 19 bases between. The covered CDR3 bases are TGTGCCAGCTCACCAACCCCGATGAACTTCGCGGCAGATACG. It is translated as CASSPTPMNFAADT. The full-length CDR3 reads as CASSPTPMNFAADTQYF. Using reference TRBV18 and TRBJ2-3 for the parts outside the CDR3, the full variable domain is NAGVMQNPRHLVRRRGQEARLRCSPMKGHSHVYWYRQLPEEGLKFMVYLQKENIIDESGMPKERFSAEFPKEGPSILRIQQVVRGDSAAYFCASSPTPMNFAADTQYFGPGTRLTVL.

Many counts were recorded for this clone. The read ends 3 residues before the CDR3 terminus; that terminus is restored from the germline J gene. The V and J genes are TRBV18 and TRBJ1-2, with 9 positions matching TRBD1. This CDR3 has 14 amino acids. Germline lookup yields CDR1 KGHSH and CDR2 LQKENI. V trimming: 6 bases; J trimming: 4 bases; junction bases outside the gene matches: 6. The CDR3 reads CASSAGQGGYGYTF. CDR3 DNA (partial): TGTGCCAGCTCCGCGGGACAGGGTGGCTATGGC.

The table lists this clone with many counts. The CDR3 sequence: CASSTEIAPGLAGGRETQYF. Incomplete CDR3 DNA: TGTGCCAGCAGCACAGAAATTGCCCCGGGACTAGCGGGAGGGAGAGAGACC. The gene calls are TRBV13 and TRBJ2-5; 16 positions match TRBD2. The read falls 3 residues short of the CDR3 end, and the missing part is taken from the germline J gene. Germline CDR1 reads PRHDT; CDR2 reads FYEKMQ (reference sequence). V lost 5 bases and J lost 4; bases outside the gene matches: 16. This CDR3 is built from 20 residues.

This clone showed up many times. The read gets to within 3 residues of the CDR3 end, and the germline J gene fills in the rest. The J gene is TRBJ2-7, the V gene TRBV6-1; the D is unclear. The germline V gene has CDR1 MNHNS and CDR2 SASEGT. The V end was cut by 0 bases, the J end by 3 bases, with 9 bases between. The CDR3 loop spans 14 amino acids. CDR3 in amino acids: CASSEAPGDYEQYF. CDR3 DNA, as far as it was read: TGTGCCAGCAGTGAAGCGCCAGGAGACTACGAG.

This clone came up many times. The read ends 3 residues shy of where the CDR3 ends; the end is completed using the germline J gene. The gene calls are TRBV5-1 and TRBJ1-2; 7 bases agree with TRBD1. Germline V gives CDR1 SGHRS, CDR2 YFSETQ. CDR3 length: 16 amino acids. The trim removed 4 bases at V and 5 bases at J, leaving 14 bases unmatched. The CDR3 loop is CASSKSGGPGEYGYTF. Partial CDR3 DNA: TGCGCCAGCAGCAAATCAGGGGGGCCAGGGGAATATGGC.

This clone was seen at least ten times. The read gets to within 3 residues of the CDR3 end, and the germline J gene fills in the rest. This chain joins TRBV5-1 and TRBJ2-7; a possible D gene is TRBD1 (5 bases). V lost 5 bases, J lost 0 bases, and 9 bases lay in between. This CDR3 spans 13 amino acids. CDR1 is SGHRS and CDR2 is YFSETQ in the germline V gene. CDR3 region: CASRTGRSYEQYF. CDR3 bases read: TGCGCCAGCAGAACAGGTCGCTCCTACGAG. Looking up the rest from reference TRBV5-1 and TRBJ2-7 gives the full variable domain: KAGVTQTPRYLIKTRGQQVTLSCSPISGHRSVSWYQQTPGQGLQFLFEYFSETQRNKGNFPGRFSGRQFSNSRSEMNVSTLELGDSALYLCASRTGRSYEQYFGPGTRLTVT.

This clone occurred many times. The CDR3 goes on 3 residues after the read ends, and that part is filled in from the germline J gene. This rearrangement joins TRBV29-1 to TRBJ1-2; D gene ambiguous. This CDR3 contains 12 residues. Germline CDR1 and CDR2: SQVTM and ANQGSEA. Deletions cut 3 bases from V and 4 bases from J, with 9 bases between. Incomplete CDR3 DNA: TGCAGCGTTGACCCCGAGCTCTATGGC. It encodes CSVDPELYG. The complete CDR3 protein is CSVDPELYGYTF. Full variable domain (outside the CDR3, taken from reference TRBV29-1 and TRBJ1-2): SAVISQKPSRDICQRGTSLTIQCQVDSQVTMMFWYRQQPGQSLTLIATANQGSEATYESGFVIDKFPISRPNLTFSTLTVSNMSPEDSSIYLCSVDPELYGYTFGSGTRLTVV.

There are many counts of this clone. The read stops 3 residues short of the end of the CDR3; the missing end is completed from the germline J gene. J is TRBJ2-7 and V is TRBV7-6; tentatively, D is TRBD1 (5 bases). This CDR3 region has 13 residues. Germline assignment: CDR1 SGHVS and CDR2 FNYEAQ. The ends were cut back, 1 base at V and 4 bases at J, with 8 bases in the middle. The CDR3 bases that were read are TGTGCCAGCAGCTTAGAGGACAATTACGAG. Protein: CASSLEDNYE. The CDR3 in its entirety is CASSLEDNYEQYF. The full variable domain, with the rest looked up from reference TRBV7-6 and TRBJ2-7, is GAGVSQSPRYKVTKRGQDVALRCDPISGHVSLYWYRQALGQGPEFLTYFNYEAQQDKSGLPNDRFSAERPEGSISTLTIQRTEQRDSAMYRCASSLEDNYEQYFGPGTRLTVT.

The table lists this clone with many counts. With the read ending 3 residues before the CDR3 end, the germline J gene is used to fill in that end. The genes are TRBV2 and TRBJ1-1; no definite D call. The CDR3 contains 11 residues. Germline loops: CDR1 SNHLY, CDR2 FYNNEI. V was cut by 4 bases and J by 5 bases, with 5 bases left in between. The CDR3 bases that were read are TGTGCCAGCAGTGCTATTACTGAA. Amino acid sequence: CASSAITE. In full, the CDR3 reads CASSAITEAFF.

This clone was seen many times. The read comes to an end 3 residues before the CDR3 does, leaving the germline J gene to fill in the end. J is TRBJ2-1 and V is TRBV7-3; TRBD2 agrees at 13 bases. The trim removed 4 bases at V and 6 bases at J, leaving 6 bases unmatched. Germline V gives CDR1 SGHTA, CDR2 FQGTGA. The CDR3 contains 16 residues. The part of the CDR3 DNA that was read is TGTGCCAGCAGCTCCCCCGGGACTAGCGGGATCAATGAG. This sequence encodes CASSSPGTSGINE. The whole CDR3 region reads CASSSPGTSGINEQFF.

This clone was seen at least ten times. The CDR3 is CASSLGWTFGELFF. The CDR3 DNA, read in part, is TGTGCCAGCAGTTTAGGTTGGACTTTCGGGGAG. The chain uses TRBV12-3 or TRBV12-4 and TRBJ2-2; maybe TRBD2 (5 bases). Read sequence stops 3 residues before the CDR3 end, and the germline J gene provides the missing end. Trimming left V 1 base short and J 7 bases short, with 10 bases between. This CDR3 contains 14 residues.

This clone was seen at least ten times. The CDR3 end is not reached by the read, which stops 3 residues before it; the germline J gene fills it in. This rearrangement joins TRBV6-4 to TRBJ2-7, with 16 bases that match TRBD2. This CDR3 has 20 amino acids. Trimming at V came to 2 bases and at J to 3 bases, leaving 13 bases not matched to a gene. Germline loops: CDR1 MRHNA, CDR2 SNTAGT. The CDR3 spells CASSDRLGTSGGAVVYEQYF. The covered CDR3 bases are TGTGCCAGCAGTGACCGTCTTGGGACTAGCGGGGGGGCCGTGGTCTACGAG.

This clone was picked up many times. The read ends 3 residues before the CDR3 terminus; that terminus is restored from the germline J gene. This chain uses TRBV12-3 or TRBV12-4 with TRBJ2-7, with D tentatively TRBD2 (6 bases). V was pared by 3 bases and J by 0 bases, with 12 bases between. CDR3 length equals 15 residues. This CDR3 is CASSFGTRPSYEQYF. Partial CDR3 DNA: TGTGCCAGCAGTTTCGGGACTCGTCCCTCCTACGAG.

This clone is medium-sized (0.01 to 0.1%). Read data end 3 residues before the CDR3 end; the end is taken from the germline J gene. The chain combines TRBV10-3 with TRBJ2-1; D not resolved. Germline loops: CDR1 ENHRY, CDR2 SYGVKD. V lost 10 bases to trimming and J lost 4 bases, with 20 bases between them. This CDR3 region has 15 residues. The chain's CDR3 is CATSEEGSIYNEQFF. CDR3 bases read: TGTGCCACCAGCGAGGAAGGGTCGATTTACAATGAG.

This clone was counted at least ten times. The read comes to an end 3 residues before the CDR3 does, leaving the germline J gene to fill in the end. The chain recombines TRBV4-2 with TRBJ2-5; 15 bases line up with TRBD2. Germline V lookup: CDR1 LGHNA, CDR2 YNFKEQ. V lost 4 bases and J lost 4; bases outside the gene matches: 4. CDR3 length equals 16 residues. The CDR3 bases that were read are TGTGCCAGCAGCCGGACTAGCGGGAGGGGGGGAGAGACC. Residues: CASSRTSGRGGET. The full CDR3 is CASSRTSGRGGETQYF.

There are many counts of this clone. The CDR3 spells CASSPGLAGTDTQYF. The sequenced CDR3 bases are TGTGCCAGCAGCCCAGGACTAGCGGGCACAGATACG. The gene calls are TRBV5-4 and TRBJ2-3, with TRBD2 matching over 10 bases. The DNA ends 3 residues before the CDR3 does, and the rest of the CDR3 is filled in from the germline J gene. Germline V gene data show CDR1 as SGHNT and CDR2 as YYREEE (reference sequence). This CDR3 comprises 15 residues. J lost 1 base, V lost 4 bases, and 3 bases had no gene match. The full variable domain, its missing parts supplied by reference TRBV5-4 and TRBJ2-3, is ETGVTQSPTHLIKTRGQQVTLRCSSQSGHNTVSWYQQALGQGPQFIFQYYREEENGRGNFPPRFSGLQFPNYSSELNVNALELDDSALYLCASSPGLAGTDTQYFGPGTRLTVL.

Regarding this clone: From the germline J gene comes the end of the CDR3, since the read stops 3 residues before it. The chain recombines TRBV7-3 with TRBJ2-2, with 10 bases matching TRBD1. Trimming removed 5 bases from V and 10 bases from J; junction bases left unmatched: 10. In germline, CDR1 is SGHTA, CDR2 FQGTGA. This CDR3 comprises 15 residues. CDR3 DNA, as far as it was read: TGTGCCAGCAGCCCGTCCGGGACAGGGGCCGAGGAG. This codes for CASSPSGTGAEE. The full CDR3 reads CASSPSGTGAEELFF.

This clone has ten or more counts. The read gets to within 3 residues of the CDR3 end, and the germline J gene fills in the rest. The chain carries TRBV7-2 and TRBJ1-5; no firm D call. V lost 4 bases, J lost 2 bases, and 12 bases lay in between. Germline CDR1 is SGHTA and CDR2 is FQGNSA. The CDR3 sequence is 15 residues long. CDR3 DNA (partial): TGTGCCAGCAGCTCCCACCTGAGCGGCAATCAGCCC. Its protein product is CASSSHLSGNQP. The entire CDR3 is CASSSHLSGNQPQHF.